The sequence of this T cell receptor beta chain was determined in a study of T cell responses to AZD1222 COVID-19 vaccine (dated by TCRdb to about 2021). Context from the whole study: TCR sequencing was performed for 230 to 250 trial participants, of whom about 210 were given two doses of AZD1222 and around 26 were given two doses of MenACWY control vaccine. Trial participants were enrolled by age into subgroups of 18-55, 56-69 and 70-plus years, and around 150, 28 and 57 TCR-sequenced participants, respectively, were included in these subgroups.

This sample's time point label indicates: baseline before first vaccination. Reading the label with the study, this specimen's treatment or condition is: meningococcal conjugate vaccine given as trial control. Vaccinee samples came from UK trials COV001 and COV002, including a single-blind randomized controlled phase 2/3 trial of AZD1222 (ChAdOx1 nCoV-19) in healthy adults. Trial participant PBMC samples were collected at day 0 and day 28 after the second dose for TCRbeta chain sequencing. Study-wide findings and limitations: Because no day 14 peak-response samples were available, repertoires were characterized only after the peak T cell response. Vaccine-associated CD4 TCRs spanned the whole spike protein, with dominant responses in regions 160-218 and 743-854. Reportedly, close to half of the unique spike-specific TCRs recognized epitopes lying outside the regions that are mutated in the B.1.351 and B.1.1.7 variants. In the small 56-69-year group, the increase in depth fell short of significance, most likely because of low power. Spike-specific TCR breadth and depth rose significantly after two AZD1222 doses compared with day 0 and with MenACWY recipients. Only five to seven AZD1222 recipients were SARS-CoV-2 seropositive at baseline, limiting conclusions about previously exposed vaccinees. Participants were mostly white British and included more females than males, and it was suggested by the authors that clonal diversity may have been underestimated.

CDR1 and CDR2, per the germline V gene (reference sequence), are DFQATT and SNEGSKA. Trimmed from V: 3 bases; trimmed from J: 5 bases; junction bases lacking a gene match: 9. The CDR3 covers 14 residues, taking in both the cysteine and the phenylalanine. The CDR3 DNA has 42 bases and is translated from base 1. The CDR3 regions of human TCRbeta chains were subjected to immunosequencing. The source study handled its data this way. Repertoire TCRs were checked for matches against a reference library of SARS-CoV-2-specific TCRs that had been generated using the MIRA antigen-specificity platform. Breadth meant the fraction of unique TCRs that were SARS-CoV-2-associated, whereas depth meant the fraction of total T cells that were SARS-CoV-2-associated. Each spike-specific TCR was assigned to its reactive spike region and to a CD4 or CD8 class using the MIRA data. Log10-transformed breadth and depth values were compared by one-way ANOVA with Sidak's multiple comparisons tests. Sourced from immuneACCESS, this table was stored by TCRdb with only in-frame sequences that have V and J called. A share of the clones is absent; for the studies checked, an unresolved V gene accounts for under half, and the remainder has no known explanation. That table furnishes V, J and clone size, whereas the DNA furnished D and trimming. The sample has 120,000 or so clones on record, about 88% of them singletons. 18% of the sample comes from the top ten.

This clone occurred once. Its cognate antigen has yet to be identified. Base qualities are not provided; no much larger clone lies one nucleotide away. The sample in question was peripheral blood, obtained on day 0 of MenACWY control vaccination. The TCR comes from an adult in good health. The chain uses TRBV20-1 and TRBJ2-5; TRBD2 aligns with 7 central bases. The encoded CDR3 is CSASERDLWETQYF. The nucleotide sequence reads as follows: TGCAGTGCTAGTGAGCGGGATCTCTGGGAGACCCAGTACTTC.